These 20 T cell receptor beta chains were sequenced from one sample in a study of OX40 agonist ivuxolimab in advanced cancers. The repertoire was sequenced with immunoSEQ multiplex PCR; TCRdb's copy has only in-frame clones and lacks some. This sample has 58,000 or so clones, with around 81% found just once. Material: CD4+ or CD8+ T cells sorted from blood, obtained in a trial of the OX40 agonist ivuxolimab. Receptors originate from an adult with an advanced solid tumor such as melanoma, head and neck, liver or kidney cancer.

For the CDR3, the DNA is TGCGCCAGCAGTGAGGGGACAGGGGTTCAAGAGACCCAGTACTTC. This gives the protein CASSEGTGVQETQYF. The chain uses TRBV10-1 and TRBJ2-5; 10 bases fit TRBD1. The CDR3 runs to 15 residues. Germline values: CDR1 WNHNN, CDR2 SYGVQD (reference sequence). Germline trimming cut 2 bases from V and 2 bases from J; bases unmatched to any gene: 2.

The chain employs TRBV14 and TRBJ2-2; unclear D gene. Germline V CDR1 and CDR2: SGHDN, FVKESK. The CDR3 covers 15 residues. The V gene lost 0 bases and the J gene lost 5 bases, with 10 bases spanning the gap. The chain's CDR3 is CASSQDWGTTGELFF. The CDR3 bases are TGTGCCAGCAGCCAAGATTGGGGAACTACCGGGGAGCTGTTTTTT.

This chain connects TRBV10-3 to TRBJ2-3; no firm D call. This CDR3 is built from 14 residues. Germline V gives CDR1 ENHRY, CDR2 SYGVKD. The ends were cut back, 3 bases at V and 4 bases at J, with 11 bases in the middle. The chain's CDR3 is CAISEGRVPDTQYF. As DNA, the CDR3 is TGTGCCATCAGTGAAGGTAGGGTGCCAGATACGCAGTATTTT.

This clone turned up a few times. The chain uses TRBV7-9 and TRBJ1-2; D is uncertain. The length of the CDR3 is 13 residues. Trimming stripped 5 bases from V and 4 bases from J, with 11 bases between. The germline V gene encodes CDR1 SEHNR and CDR2 FQNEAQ (reference sequence). The CDR3 protein is CASSPDGVYGYTF. CDR3 coding DNA: TGTGCCAGCAGCCCCGACGGAGTCTATGGCTACACCTTC. The full variable domain, completed using reference TRBV7-9 and TRBJ1-2, is DTGVSQNPRHKITKRGQNVTFRCDPISEHNRLYWYRQTLGQGPEFLTYFQNEAQLEKSRLLSDRFSAERPKGSFSTLEIQRTEQGDSAMYLCASSPDGVYGYTFGSGTRLTVV.

The chain carries TRBV5-4 and TRBJ2-7, with TRBD1 identical over 12 bases. CDR3 length equals 15 residues. The germline V gene encodes CDR1 SGHNT and CDR2 YYREEE (reference sequence). Trimming took 2 bases from V and 5 from J; bases not matched to a gene: 5. The CDR3 region has the DNA TGTGCCAGCAGCTTACCGGGACAGGGGGCCCACGAGCAGTACTTC. It specifies CASSLPGQGAHEQYF.

This clone was observed a single time. The rearrangement joins TRBV18 to TRBJ1-6; D is ambiguous. Germline V gene lookup returns CDR1 KGHSH and CDR2 LQKENI. The CDR3 sequence is 13 residues long. Deletions cut 3 bases from V and 9 bases from J, with 9 bases between. This CDR3 reads CASSPPVGSPLHF. The CDR3 DNA reads as TGTGCCAGCTCACCCCCGGTGGGTTCACCCCTCCACTTT.

This clone has more than one count but fewer than ten. The rearrangement joins TRBV7-9 to TRBJ2-7; tentative D call: TRBD2 (5 bases). There are 13 residues in the CDR3. Germline V lookup: CDR1 SEHNR, CDR2 FQNEAQ (reference sequence). V was trimmed by 2 bases and J by 9 bases, leaving 14 bases between them. The CDR3 region is CASSLNGERGQYF. CDR3 coding DNA: TGTGCCAGCAGCTTAAATGGGGAACGGGGGCAGTACTTC.

The CDR3 DNA is TGTGCCAGCAGTTGGACTAGCGGGGACCAAGAGACCCAGTACTTC. As protein: CASSWTSGDQETQYF. The rearrangement links TRBV6-6 to TRBJ2-5, with 12 bases that match TRBD2. This CDR3 region has 15 residues. Germline V lookup: CDR1 MNHNY, CDR2 SVGAGI (reference sequence). Trimming cost V 4 bases and J 0 bases; bases outside gene matches: 0.

J is TRBJ1-1 and V is TRBV5-1; D not certain. Trimming cost V 4 bases and J 1 base, with 11 bases left between them. CDR3 length equals 14 residues. Germline V lookup: CDR1 SGHRS, CDR2 YFSETQ. DNA for the CDR3: TGCGCCAGCAGCCAAGAGGTAGGGAACACTGAAGCTTTCTTT. As protein: CASSQEVGNTEAFF. The variable domain in full, completed from reference TRBV5-1 and TRBJ1-1, reads KAGVTQTPRYLIKTRGQQVTLSCSPISGHRSVSWYQQTPGQGLQFLFEYFSETQRNKGNFPGRFSGRQFSNSRSEMNVSTLELGDSALYLCASSQEVGNTEAFFGQGTRLTVV.

With respect to this clone: Other nucleotide sequences in the sample specify the same CDR3. The genes are TRBV7-9 and TRBJ1-1, with D uncertain. The germline CDR1 and CDR2 sequences are SEHNR and FQNEAQ (reference sequence). Trimming pared 1 base from V and 2 bases from J, leaving 5 bases between. The CDR3 consists of 13 residues. This chain's CDR3 is CASSLEANTEAFF. CDR3 nucleotide sequence: TGTGCCAGCAGCTTAGAAGCTAACACTGAAGCTTTCTTT.

The rearrangement joins TRBV20-1 to TRBJ1-2; no reliable D call. With 0 bases removed from V and 7 bases from J, the gap between germline ends came to 3 bases. This CDR3 spans 10 amino acids. Per germline, CDR1 DFQATT and CDR2 SNEGSKA (reference sequence). CDR3 in amino acids: CSAREGGYTF. The CDR3 DNA reads as TGCAGTGCTAGAGAGGGTGGCTACACCTTC.

V is TRBV27 and J is TRBJ2-3, with 13 bases lining up with TRBD2. The germline V gene encodes CDR1 MNHEY and CDR2 SMNVEV (reference sequence). The V segment lost 3 bases and the J segment 5 bases; nucleotides outside the gene matches: 8. The CDR3 is 17 amino acids. CDR3: CASSFIRTSGRVDTQYF. CDR3 DNA sequence: TGTGCCAGCAGTTTCATCCGGACTAGCGGGAGAGTAGATACGCAGTATTTT.

The genes are TRBV7-9 and TRBJ2-1; unclear D gene. The CDR3 sequence is 13 residues long. The V gene's germline CDR1 is SEHNR and CDR2 FQNEAQ (reference sequence). With 1 base removed from V and 9 bases from J, the gap between germline ends came to 10 bases. CDR3 DNA: TGTGCCAGCAGCTTAGTTCTGATGGGTGAGCAGTTCTTC. Amino acid sequence: CASSLVLMGEQFF.

The chain has TRBV29-1 and TRBJ2-7; 7 nucleotides agree with TRBD1. Germline CDR1 is SQVTM and CDR2 is ANQGSEA. V lost 2 bases to trimming and J lost 6 bases; unmatched junction nucleotides: 10. The CDR3 is 14 amino acids. The CDR3 DNA sequence: TGCAGCGTTGAAACGGGGACAGTTGTCGGCGAGCAGTACTTC. It yields the protein CSVETGTVVGEQYF.

The genes are TRBV28 and TRBJ2-1, with TRBD1 matching 8 bases. The CDR3 is made up of 16 amino acids. Trimming took 1 base from V and 8 from J; bases not matched to a gene: 10. CDR1 and CDR2 (germline): MDHEN, SYDVKM. CDR3 sequence (DNA): TGTGCCAGCAGTTTATTTGGGCGTCAGGGGGCTTATGAGCAGTTCTTC. Its translation is CASSLFGRQGAYEQFF. Together with reference TRBV28 and TRBJ2-1, the CDR3 gives the full variable domain: DVKVTQSSRYLVKRTGEKVFLECVQDMDHENMFWYRQDPGLGLRLIYFSYDVKMKEKGDIPEGYSVSREKKERFSLILESASTNQTSMYLCASSLFGRQGAYEQFFGPGTRLTVL.

V and J are TRBV19 and TRBJ1-4; no definite D call. The CDR3 is 14 residues long. The ends were cut back, 5 bases at V and 8 bases at J, with 15 bases in the middle. The germline V gene encodes CDR1 LNHDA and CDR2 SQIVND (reference sequence). The CDR3 spells CASSRGGGPEKLFF. The DNA of the CDR3 is TGTGCCAGTAGTCGCGGCGGCGGCCCCGAAAAACTGTTTTTT. The entire variable domain, with the rest obtained from reference TRBV19 and TRBJ1-4, is as follows: DGGITQSPKYLFRKEGQNVTLSCEQNLNHDAMYWYRQDPGQGLRLIYYSQIVNDFQKGDIAEGYSVSREKKESFPLTVTSAQKNPTAFYLCASSRGGGPEKLFFGSGTQLSVL.

The gene calls are TRBV5-4 and TRBJ1-2; the D gene is possibly TRBD1 (6 bases). The ends were cut back, 0 bases at V and 8 bases at J, with 20 bases in the middle. The CDR3 totals 16 residues. Germline CDR1 and CDR2: SGHNT and YYREEE (reference sequence). DNA for the CDR3: TGTGCCAGCAGCTTGGCCGGACAGCTTCCTGGTGGCGGCTACACCTTC. Amino acid sequence: CASSLAGQLPGGGYTF. The whole variable domain, filled in from reference TRBV5-4 and TRBJ1-2, reads ETGVTQSPTHLIKTRGQQVTLRCSSQSGHNTVSWYQQALGQGPQFIFQYYREEENGRGNFPPRFSGLQFPNYSSELNVNALELDDSALYLCASSLAGQLPGGGYTFGSGTRLTVV.

This clone was seen once. The CDR3 sequence is CASSLSGTTEAFF. CDR3 nucleotide sequence: TGTGCCAGCAGTTTATCGGGGACCACTGAAGCTTTCTTT. V usage is TRBV27 and J usage is TRBJ1-1; a possible D gene is TRBD1 (5 bases). Deletions cut 0 bases from V and 4 bases from J, with 6 bases between. The germline gives CDR1 MNHEY, CDR2 SMNVEV (reference sequence). CDR3 length: 13 amino acids.

V usage is TRBV25-1 and J usage is TRBJ1-1; D is unclear. This CDR3 has 13 residues. CDR1 is MGHDK and CDR2 is SYGVNS in the germline V gene. The V end lost 6 bases, the J end lost 1 base, and 9 bases lay between the germline ends. CDR3 region: CASRLSANTEAFF. The CDR3 bases are TGTGCCAGCAGGCTCTCAGCGAACACTGAAGCTTTCTTT.

This clone was detected once. V usage is TRBV5-6 and J usage is TRBJ2-7; 7 bases align to TRBD2. J gave up 3 bases and V 6 bases, and 12 bases lay outside the gene matches. The CDR3 is 15 residues long. The V gene's germline CDR1 is SGHDT and CDR2 YYEEEE. In nucleotides, the CDR3 is TGTGCCAGCACCTCCGGGGCTAGCGGACTCTACGAGCAGTACTTC. Protein product: CASTSGASGLYEQYF. Full variable domain (remainder filled in from reference TRBV5-6 and TRBJ2-7): DAGVTQSPTHLIKTRGQQVTLRCSPKSGHDTVSWYQQALGQGPQFIFQYYEEEERQRGNFPDRFSGHQFPNYSSELNVNALLLGDSALYLCASTSGASGLYEQYFGPGTRLTVT.